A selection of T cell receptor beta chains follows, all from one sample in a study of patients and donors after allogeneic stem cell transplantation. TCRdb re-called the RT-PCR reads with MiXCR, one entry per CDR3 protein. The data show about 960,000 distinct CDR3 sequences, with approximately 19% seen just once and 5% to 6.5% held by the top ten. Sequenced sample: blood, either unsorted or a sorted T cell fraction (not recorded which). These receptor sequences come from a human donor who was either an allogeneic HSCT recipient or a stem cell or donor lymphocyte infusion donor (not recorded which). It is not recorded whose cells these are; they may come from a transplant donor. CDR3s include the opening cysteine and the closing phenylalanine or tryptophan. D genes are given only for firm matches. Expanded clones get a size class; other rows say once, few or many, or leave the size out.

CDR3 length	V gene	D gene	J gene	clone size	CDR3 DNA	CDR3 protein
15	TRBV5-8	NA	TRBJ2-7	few	TGTGCCAGCAGCTTGGAGTTAAATGGGGGGTACGAGCAGTACTTC	CASSLELNGGYEQYF
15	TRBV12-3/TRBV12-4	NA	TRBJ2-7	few	TGTGCCAGCAGACACTCGACGGAGGGGGTTATCGAGCAGTACTTC	CASRHSTEGVIEQYF
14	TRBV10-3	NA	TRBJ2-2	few	TGTGCCATCAGTGAATTGGGGCAGCCCGGGGAGCTGTTTTTT	CAISELGQPGELFF
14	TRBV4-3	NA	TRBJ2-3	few	TGCGCCAGCAGCCAAGGGGTTTACACAGATACGCAGTATTTT	CASSQGVYTDTQYF
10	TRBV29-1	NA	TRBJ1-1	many	TGCAGCGGTGACGGGGAAGAAGCTTTCTTT	CSGDGEEAFF
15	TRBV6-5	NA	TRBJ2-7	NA	TGTGCCAGCAGTTACTCGTCAGGACTACCTTACGAGCAGTACTTC	CASSYSSGLPYEQYF
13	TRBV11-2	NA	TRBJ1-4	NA	TGTGCCAGCAGCTTGGGGATTAATGAAAAACTGTTTTTT	CASSLGINEKLFF
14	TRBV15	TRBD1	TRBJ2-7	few	TGTGCCACCAGCTGGGACAGGGGATCCTACGAGCAGTACTTC	CATSWDRGSYEQYF
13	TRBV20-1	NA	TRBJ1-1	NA	TGCAGTGCTAGACGCCGGTTAAACACTGAAGCTTTCTTT	CSARRRLNTEAFF
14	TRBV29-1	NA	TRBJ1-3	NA	TGCAGCGTTGGGTGGACAGACTCTGGAAACACCATATATTTT	CSVGWTDSGNTIYF
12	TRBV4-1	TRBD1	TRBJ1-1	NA	TGCGCCAGCAGCCGGACAGGGGCTGAAGCTTTCTTT	CASSRTGAEAFF
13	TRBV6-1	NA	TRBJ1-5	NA	TGTGCCAGCAGTGAACTGGGGGGTCAGCCCCAGCATTTT	CASSELGGQPQHF